These 14 T cell receptor beta chains came from one sample sequenced in a study of T cells in tuberculosis. Thawed, overnight-rested PBMC were stained with GMM-loaded CD1B tetramer, viability dye and anti-CD3, then sorted. The lipid loaded on the CD1B tetramers was C32 glucose monomycolate from Rhodococcus equi. Repertoires were generated with immunoSEQ multiplex PCR, while TCRdb's copy carries only in-frame clones and drops some. The table has roughly 92,000 clones, approximately 90% seen once; the top ten hold under 2.5%. Sequenced sample: CD1b-GMM tetramer-negative cells sorted from PBMCs. The receptor source for this set is an adult woman with latent tuberculosis.

This clone was detected only once. CDR3 bases: TGTGCCAGCAGCCAAGTGACAGGGAATTCACCCCTCCACTTT. Protein product: CASSQVTGNSPLHF. The chain employs TRBV14 and TRBJ1-6; the match to TRBD1 covers 7 bases. Germline V gene data show CDR1 as SGHDN and CDR2 as FVKESK. V was pared by 1 base and J by 7 bases, with 1 base of the junction left unmatched. The CDR3 spans 14 residues.

This clone was detected only a few times. The rearrangement links TRBV18 to TRBJ1-4, with 7 bases identical to TRBD1. Germline-derived CDR1 and CDR2 are KGHSH and LQKENI. This CDR3 is built from 14 residues. Germline trimming cut 4 bases from V and 8 bases from J; bases unmatched to any gene: 7. The CDR3 DNA is TGTGCCAGCTCACACCGGGACAGCAGGGAAAAACTGTTTTTT. Protein product: CASSHRDSREKLFF.

The chain links TRBV6-5 to TRBJ2-7; 13 positions match TRBD2. The germline CDR1 and CDR2 sequences are MNHEY and SVGAGI. The CDR3 runs 15 residues. The trim removed 4 bases at V and 5 bases at J, leaving 5 bases unmatched. This CDR3 is CASSSLAGGPNEQYV. The CDR3 DNA is TGTGCCAGCAGTTCACTAGCGGGGGGGCCAAACGAGCAGTACGTC.

The rearrangement links TRBV27 to TRBJ2-4; a possible D gene is TRBD1 (5 bases). Germline-derived CDR1 and CDR2 are MNHEY and SMNVEV (reference sequence). Trimming cost V 3 bases and J 5 bases, with 8 bases left between them. The CDR3 loop spans 13 amino acids. CDR3 in DNA: TGTGCCAGCAGTTTGGTAGGGGAAAACATTCAGTACTTC. As protein: CASSLVGENIQYF.

V and J are TRBV4-2 and TRBJ1-4; the D is unclear. This CDR3 has 15 amino acids. The germline CDR1 and CDR2 sequences are LGHNA and YNFKEQ. Trimming shortened V by 1 base and J by 1 base, and 7 bases separated the two germline ends. The DNA of the CDR3 is TGTGCCAGCAGCCAAGTCCGGGTAACTAATGAAAAACTGTTTTTT. Its protein product is CASSQVRVTNEKLFF.

In this sample, this clone turned up a few times. The chain recombines TRBV6-5 with TRBJ2-3, with no clear D. The CDR3 has 13 amino acids. Germline V lookup: CDR1 MNHEY, CDR2 SVGAGI. With 4 bases removed from V and 9 bases from J, the gap between germline ends came to 14 bases. The CDR3 sequence is CASSSQVAETQYF. CDR3 DNA sequence: TGTGCCAGCAGTTCACAAGTGGCGGAGACGCAGTATTTT.

The chain employs TRBV4-3 and TRBJ1-2; 9 bases are a match to TRBD1. CDR1 is LGHNA and CDR2 is YSLEER in the germline V gene. V trimming: 4 bases; J trimming: 3 bases; junction bases outside the gene matches: 3. There are 14 residues in the CDR3. Here the CDR3 reads CASSPDRGDYGYTF. The CDR3 DNA is TGCGCCAGCAGCCCGGACAGGGGAGACTATGGCTACACCTTC.

The chain employs TRBV5-6 and TRBJ1-1; 8 bases are a match to TRBD1. V lost 2 bases, J lost 7 bases, and 4 bases stayed unmatched. This CDR3 region has 13 residues. Germline V gives CDR1 SGHDT, CDR2 YYEEEE. DNA of the CDR3: TGTGCCAGCAGCTTTGGGACAGGAGATGAAGCTTTCTTT. Translating gives CASSFGTGDEAFF.

The chain couples TRBV4-1 to TRBJ1-4; D remains ambiguous. This CDR3 is built from 16 residues. CDR1 is MGHRA, CDR2 YSYEKL, per germline. Trimming left V 8 bases short and J 2 bases short, with 18 bases between. CDR3 region: CASGLEGGLTNEKLFF. CDR3 nucleotide sequence: TGCGCCAGCGGCCTGGAGGGAGGGCTTACTAATGAAAAACTGTTTTTT.

J is TRBJ1-6 and V is TRBV28, with D possibly matching TRBD1 (5 bases). Germline V gene sequence: CDR1 MDHEN, CDR2 SYDVKM. The CDR3 extends over 16 amino acids. V shed 4 bases and J shed 5 bases, with 15 bases lying between them. CDR3 nucleotides: TGTGCCAGCAGTTCGCTGGGGGGTTGGGATAATTCACCCCTCCACTTT. This sequence encodes CASSSLGGWDNSPLHF.

This clone has only a few counts. The J gene is TRBJ2-3, the V gene TRBV7-9; D perhaps matches TRBD2 (7 bases). The CDR3 length is 15 residues. Germline V lookup: CDR1 SEHNR, CDR2 FQNEAQ (reference sequence). The V end was cut by 5 bases, the J end by 0 bases, with 12 bases between. Here the CDR3 DNA reads TGTGCCAGCAGCCGACGGGGGGCCAGCACAGATACGCAGTATTTT. It encodes CASSRRGASTDTQYF. Full variable domain (rest looked up from reference TRBV7-9 and TRBJ2-3): DTGVSQNPRHKITKRGQNVTFRCDPISEHNRLYWYRQTLGQGPEFLTYFQNEAQLEKSRLLSDRFSAERPKGSFSTLEIQRTEQGDSAMYLCASSRRGASTDTQYFGPGTRLTVL.

The chain employs TRBV19 and TRBJ2-5; D is uncertain. Trimming took off 6 bases at V and 2 bases at J, with 10 bases between the two ends. The CDR3 loop spans 13 amino acids. Germline V lookup: CDR1 LNHDA, CDR2 SQIVND (reference sequence). CDR3 coding DNA: TGTGCCAGTAGCGATCGGAGACAAGAGACCCAGTACTTC. Translation gives CASSDRRQETQYF.

Only one count was recorded for this clone. The genes are TRBV7-9 and TRBJ1-2; TRBD1 aligns across 7 bases. The CDR3 is 16 residues long. Germline lookup yields CDR1 SEHNR and CDR2 FQNEAQ (reference sequence). After removal of 0 bases from V and 8 bases from J, the junction contained 12 bases not matched to a gene. CDR3 nucleotides: TGTGCCAGCAGCTTAGCGCCGTCAAGGGGGCCCTCCGGCTACACCTTC. It codes for CASSLAPSRGPSGYTF.

A few counts support this clone. The V call is TRBV5-4, the J call TRBJ1-3; D not resolved. The CDR3 is 8 amino acids. Per germline, CDR1 SGHNT and CDR2 YYREEE (reference sequence). Trimming stripped 4 bases from V and 12 bases from J, with 2 bases between. Here the CDR3 reads CASSLIYF. In DNA, the CDR3 is TGTGCCAGCAGCCTCATATATTTT.